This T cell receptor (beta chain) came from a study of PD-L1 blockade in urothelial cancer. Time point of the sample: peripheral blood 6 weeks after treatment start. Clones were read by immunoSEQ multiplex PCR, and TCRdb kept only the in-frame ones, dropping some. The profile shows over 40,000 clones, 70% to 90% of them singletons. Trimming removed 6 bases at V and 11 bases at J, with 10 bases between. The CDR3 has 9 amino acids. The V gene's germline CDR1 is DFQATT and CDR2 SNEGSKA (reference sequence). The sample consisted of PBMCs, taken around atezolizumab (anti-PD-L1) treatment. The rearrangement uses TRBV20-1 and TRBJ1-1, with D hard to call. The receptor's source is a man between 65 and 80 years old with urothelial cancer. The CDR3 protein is CSAGREAFF. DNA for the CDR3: TGCAGTGCGGGTCGGGAGGCTTTCTTT.